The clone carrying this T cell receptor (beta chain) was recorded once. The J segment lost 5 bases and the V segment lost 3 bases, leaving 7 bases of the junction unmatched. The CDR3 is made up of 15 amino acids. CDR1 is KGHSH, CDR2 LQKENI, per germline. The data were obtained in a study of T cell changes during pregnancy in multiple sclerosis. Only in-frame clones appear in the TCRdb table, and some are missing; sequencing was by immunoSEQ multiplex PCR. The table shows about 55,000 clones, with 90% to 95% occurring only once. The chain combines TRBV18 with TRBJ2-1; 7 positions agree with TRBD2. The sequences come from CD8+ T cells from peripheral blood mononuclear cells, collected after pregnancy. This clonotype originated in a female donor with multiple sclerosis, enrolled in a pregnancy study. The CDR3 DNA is TGTGCCAGCTCACCGTGGGGGGAGGGAGACAATGAGCAGTTCTTC. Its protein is CASSPWGEGDNEQFF.